The clone carrying this T cell receptor beta chain has only a few counts. The entry originates in a study of response to subunit inactivated influenza vaccine. One entry per CDR3 protein results from TCRdb running MiXCR on the RT-PCR reads. This table holds about 540,000 distinct CDR3 sequences, roughly 25% found once. The V segment lost 3 bases and the J segment 3 bases; nucleotides outside the gene matches: 5. Germline V gene sequence: CDR1 DFQATT, CDR2 SNEGSKA (reference sequence). This CDR3 has 14 amino acids. The same data also went into a second study, on T cells expressing NK-cell markers. In that study: In generating TCR beta cDNA, 5'RACE template switching with UMIs was used.

Sample: CD4+ T cells sorted from PBMCs, taken about 11 days after vaccination. The receptor was derived from a man over 45 who received an inactivated influenza vaccine. The chain joins TRBV20-1 to TRBJ1-2; 9 bases are shared with TRBD1. CDR3 loop: CSARGTGTYYGYTF. The DNA of the CDR3 is TGCAGTGCTAGGGGGACAGGGACTTACTATGGCTACACCTTC.